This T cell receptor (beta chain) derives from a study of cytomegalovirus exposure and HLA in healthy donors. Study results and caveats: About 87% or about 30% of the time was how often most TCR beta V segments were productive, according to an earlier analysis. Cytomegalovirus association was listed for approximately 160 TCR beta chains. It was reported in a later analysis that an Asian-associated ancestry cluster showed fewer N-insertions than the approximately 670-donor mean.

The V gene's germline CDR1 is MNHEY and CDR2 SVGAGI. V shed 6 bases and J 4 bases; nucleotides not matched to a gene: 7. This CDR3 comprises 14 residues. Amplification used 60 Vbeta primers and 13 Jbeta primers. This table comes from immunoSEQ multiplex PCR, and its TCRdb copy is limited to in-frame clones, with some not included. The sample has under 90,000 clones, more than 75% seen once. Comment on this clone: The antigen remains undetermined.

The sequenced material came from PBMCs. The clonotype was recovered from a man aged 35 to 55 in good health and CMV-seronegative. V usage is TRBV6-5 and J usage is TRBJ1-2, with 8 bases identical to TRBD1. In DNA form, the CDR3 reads TGTGCCAGCAGAATTGGACAGGGCCTCTATGGCTACACCTTC. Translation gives CASRIGQGLYGYTF.